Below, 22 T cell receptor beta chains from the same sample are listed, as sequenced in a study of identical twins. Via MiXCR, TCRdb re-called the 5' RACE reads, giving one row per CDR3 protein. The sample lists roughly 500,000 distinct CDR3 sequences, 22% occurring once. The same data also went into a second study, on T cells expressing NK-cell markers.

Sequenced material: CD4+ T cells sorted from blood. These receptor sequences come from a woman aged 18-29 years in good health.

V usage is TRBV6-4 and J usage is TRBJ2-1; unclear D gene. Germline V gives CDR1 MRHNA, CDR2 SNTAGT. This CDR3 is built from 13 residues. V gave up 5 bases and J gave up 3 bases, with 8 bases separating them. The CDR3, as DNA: TGTGCCAGCAGTAATGGGGTCTACAATGAGCAGTTCTTC. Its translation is CASSNGVYNEQFF.

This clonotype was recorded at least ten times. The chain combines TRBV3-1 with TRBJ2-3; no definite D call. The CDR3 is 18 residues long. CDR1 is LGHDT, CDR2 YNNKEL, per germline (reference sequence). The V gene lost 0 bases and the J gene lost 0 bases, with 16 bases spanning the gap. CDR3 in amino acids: CASSQDLGSLSSTDTQYF. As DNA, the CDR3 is TGTGCCAGCAGCCAAGACTTAGGCAGCTTGTCTAGCACAGATACGCAGTATTTT.

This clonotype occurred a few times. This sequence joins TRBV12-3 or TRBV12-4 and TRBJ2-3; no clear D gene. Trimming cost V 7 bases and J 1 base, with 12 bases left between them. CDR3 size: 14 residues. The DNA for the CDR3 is TGTGCCAGCACCTACGGGTACCGCACAGATACGCAGTATTTT. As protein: CASTYGYRTDTQYF.

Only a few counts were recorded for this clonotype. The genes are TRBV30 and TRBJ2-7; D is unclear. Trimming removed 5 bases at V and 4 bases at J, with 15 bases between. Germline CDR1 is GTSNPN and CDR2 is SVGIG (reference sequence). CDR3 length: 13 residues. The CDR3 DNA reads TGTGCCTGGTATCCCGGGCCGTCGTACGAGCAGTACTTC. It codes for CAWYPGPSYEQYF.

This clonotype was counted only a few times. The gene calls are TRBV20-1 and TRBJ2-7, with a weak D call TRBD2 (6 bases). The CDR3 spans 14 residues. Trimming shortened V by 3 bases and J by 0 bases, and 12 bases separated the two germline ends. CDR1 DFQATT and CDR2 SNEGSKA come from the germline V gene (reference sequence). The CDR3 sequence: CSASRWDFSYEQYF. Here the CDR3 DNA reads TGCAGTGCTAGCCGGTGGGACTTCTCCTACGAGCAGTACTTC.

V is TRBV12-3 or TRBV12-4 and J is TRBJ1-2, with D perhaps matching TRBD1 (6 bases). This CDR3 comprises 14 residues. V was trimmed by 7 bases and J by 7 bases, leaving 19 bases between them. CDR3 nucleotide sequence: TGTGCCAGCATGTTAAACAGGGTCCCCCGTGGCTACACCTTC. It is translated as CASMLNRVPRGYTF.

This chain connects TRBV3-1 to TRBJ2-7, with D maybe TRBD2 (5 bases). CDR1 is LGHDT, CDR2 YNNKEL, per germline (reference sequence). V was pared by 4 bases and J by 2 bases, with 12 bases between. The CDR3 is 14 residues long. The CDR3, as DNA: TGTGCCAGCAGCCGGAGAGGGATCCCCTACGAGCAGTACTTC. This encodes CASSRRGIPYEQYF.

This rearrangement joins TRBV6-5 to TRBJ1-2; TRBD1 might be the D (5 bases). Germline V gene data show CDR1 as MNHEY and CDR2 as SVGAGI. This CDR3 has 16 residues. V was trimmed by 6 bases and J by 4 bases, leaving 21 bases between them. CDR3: CASRFSGRLLGYGYTF. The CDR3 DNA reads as TGTGCCAGCAGATTCTCAGGGAGACTGCTTGGCTATGGCTACACCTTC.

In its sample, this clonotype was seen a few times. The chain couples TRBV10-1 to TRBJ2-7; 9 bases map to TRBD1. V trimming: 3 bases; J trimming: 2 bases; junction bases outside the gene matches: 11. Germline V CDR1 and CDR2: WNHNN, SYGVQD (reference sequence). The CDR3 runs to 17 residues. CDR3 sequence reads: CASSELTGGKSPYEQYF. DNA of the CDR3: TGCGCCAGCAGTGAACTTACAGGGGGCAAGTCACCCTACGAGCAGTACTTC.

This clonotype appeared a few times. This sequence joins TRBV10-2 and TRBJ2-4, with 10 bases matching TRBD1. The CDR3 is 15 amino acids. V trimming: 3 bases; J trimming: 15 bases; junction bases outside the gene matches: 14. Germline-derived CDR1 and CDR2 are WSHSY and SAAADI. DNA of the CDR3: TGCGCCAGCAGTGAAAGAGGACAGGGGGTAGAAGTTGTGTACTTC. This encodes CASSERGQGVEVVYF.

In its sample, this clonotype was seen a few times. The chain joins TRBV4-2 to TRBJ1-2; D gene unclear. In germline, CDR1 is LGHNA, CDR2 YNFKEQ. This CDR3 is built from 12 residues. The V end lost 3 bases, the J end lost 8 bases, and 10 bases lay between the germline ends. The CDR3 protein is CASSHDDKGYTF. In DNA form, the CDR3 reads TGTGCCAGCAGCCATGACGACAAGGGCTACACCTTC.

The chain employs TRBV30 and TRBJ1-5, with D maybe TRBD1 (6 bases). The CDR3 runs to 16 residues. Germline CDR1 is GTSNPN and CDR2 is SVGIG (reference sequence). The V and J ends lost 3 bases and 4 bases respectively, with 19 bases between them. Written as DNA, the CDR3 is TGTGCCTGGAGCGCAATTGGGGGCGGGAGAAATCAGCCCCAGCATTTT. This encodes CAWSAIGGGRNQPQHF.

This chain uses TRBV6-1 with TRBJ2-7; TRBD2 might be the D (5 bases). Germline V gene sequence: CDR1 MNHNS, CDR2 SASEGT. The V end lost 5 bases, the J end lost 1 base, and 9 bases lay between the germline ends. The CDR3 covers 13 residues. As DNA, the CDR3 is TGTGCCAGCAGTCAAGGACTGTCCTACGAGCAGTACTTC. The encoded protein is CASSQGLSYEQYF.

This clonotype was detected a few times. CDR3 residues: CASSLARLQGGAEQYF. DNA for the CDR3: TGTGCCAGCAGCTTAGCGCGATTACAGGGCGGGGCCGAGCAGTACTTC. The V gene is TRBV7-2, the J gene TRBJ2-7, with D tentatively TRBD1 or TRBD2 (6 bases each). Germline V gene lookup returns CDR1 SGHTA and CDR2 FQGNSA. There are 16 residues in the CDR3. Trimming removed 0 bases from V and 6 bases from J, with 18 bases in between. Full variable domain (rest looked up from reference TRBV7-2 and TRBJ2-7): GAGVSQSPSNKVTEKGKDVELRCDPISGHTALYWYRQSLGQGLEFLIYFQGNSAPDKSGLPSDRFSAERTGGSVSTLTIQRTQQEDSAVYLCASSLARLQGGAEQYFGPGTRLTVT.

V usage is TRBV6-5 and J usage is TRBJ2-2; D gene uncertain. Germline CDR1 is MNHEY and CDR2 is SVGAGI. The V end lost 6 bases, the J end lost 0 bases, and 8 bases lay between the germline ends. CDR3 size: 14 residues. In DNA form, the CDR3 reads TGTGCCAGCAGGTATACAGCGAACACCGGGGAGCTGTTTTTT. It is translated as CASRYTANTGELFF.

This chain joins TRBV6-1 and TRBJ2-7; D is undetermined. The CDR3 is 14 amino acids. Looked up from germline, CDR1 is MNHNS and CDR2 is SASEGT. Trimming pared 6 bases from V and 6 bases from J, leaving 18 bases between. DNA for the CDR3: TGTGCCAGCAGAAATAGAGGTATCGCGGCCGAGCAGTACTTC. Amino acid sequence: CASRNRGIAAEQYF.

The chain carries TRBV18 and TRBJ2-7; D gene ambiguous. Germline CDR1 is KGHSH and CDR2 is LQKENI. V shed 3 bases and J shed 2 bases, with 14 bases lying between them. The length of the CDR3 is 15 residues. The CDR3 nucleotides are TGTGCCAGCTCACCTTCCCAAACGCCCACCTACGAGCAGTACTTC. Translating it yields CASSPSQTPTYEQYF.

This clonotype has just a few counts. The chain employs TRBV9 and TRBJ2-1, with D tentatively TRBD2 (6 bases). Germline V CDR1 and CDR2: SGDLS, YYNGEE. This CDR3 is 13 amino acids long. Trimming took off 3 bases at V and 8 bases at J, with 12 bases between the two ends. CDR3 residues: CASSASGADEQFF. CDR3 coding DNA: TGTGCCAGCAGCGCCTCGGGAGCGGATGAGCAGTTCTTC.

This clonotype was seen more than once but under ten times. The CDR3 DNA follows: TGCAGTGCTAGAGACTCCGCGGAGGGAACTGAAGCTTTCTTT. Protein sequence: CSARDSAEGTEAFF. V gene TRBV20-1 combines with J gene TRBJ1-1; D not certain. With 0 bases removed from V and 5 bases from J, the gap between germline ends came to 13 bases. The germline CDR1 and CDR2 sequences are DFQATT and SNEGSKA (reference sequence). This CDR3 is built from 14 residues.

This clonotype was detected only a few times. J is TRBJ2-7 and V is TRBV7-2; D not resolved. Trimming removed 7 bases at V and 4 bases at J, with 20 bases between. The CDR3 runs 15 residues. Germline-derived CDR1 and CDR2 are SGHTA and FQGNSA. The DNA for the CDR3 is TGTGCCAGCACCCAGCCCCGGGCTGGGTTTTACGAGCAGTACTTC. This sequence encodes CASTQPRAGFYEQYF.

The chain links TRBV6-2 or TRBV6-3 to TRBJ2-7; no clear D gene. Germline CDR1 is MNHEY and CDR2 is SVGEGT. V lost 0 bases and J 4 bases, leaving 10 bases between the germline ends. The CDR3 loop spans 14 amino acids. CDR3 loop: CASSYSTTRYEQYF. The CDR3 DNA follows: TGTGCCAGCAGTTACTCCACCACCAGATACGAGCAGTACTTC.

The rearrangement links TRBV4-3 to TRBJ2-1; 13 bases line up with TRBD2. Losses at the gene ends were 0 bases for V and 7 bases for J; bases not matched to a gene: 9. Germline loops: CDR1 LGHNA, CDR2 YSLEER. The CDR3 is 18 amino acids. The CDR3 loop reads CASSQDTPGTSGKNEQFF. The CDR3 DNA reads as TGCGCCAGCAGCCAAGATACTCCTGGGACTAGCGGGAAGAATGAGCAGTTCTTC.